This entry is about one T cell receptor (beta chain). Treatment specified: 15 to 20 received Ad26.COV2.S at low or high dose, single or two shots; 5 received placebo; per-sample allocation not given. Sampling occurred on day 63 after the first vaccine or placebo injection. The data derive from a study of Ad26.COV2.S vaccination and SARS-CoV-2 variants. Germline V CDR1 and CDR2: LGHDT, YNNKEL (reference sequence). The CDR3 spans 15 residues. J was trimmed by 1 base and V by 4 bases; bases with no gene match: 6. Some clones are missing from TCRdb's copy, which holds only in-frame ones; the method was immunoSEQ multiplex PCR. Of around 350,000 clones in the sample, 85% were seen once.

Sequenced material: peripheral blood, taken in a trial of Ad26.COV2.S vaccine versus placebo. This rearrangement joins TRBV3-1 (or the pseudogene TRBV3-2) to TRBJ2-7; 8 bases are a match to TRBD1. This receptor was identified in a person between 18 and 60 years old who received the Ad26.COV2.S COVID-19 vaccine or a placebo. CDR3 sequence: CASSLPGQESYEQYF. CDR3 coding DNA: TGTGCCAGCAGCCTCCCGGGACAGGAATCCTACGAGCAGTACTTC.